Here is one T cell receptor beta chain with its context. Its antigen is not known. The table came from immunoSEQ multiplex PCR; TCRdb's copy has only in-frame clones and leaves some out. The sample has roughly 90,000 clones, around nine tenths seen once; the top ten hold roughly 6%. The data were taken from a study of graft-versus-host responses after intestinal transplantation. Overall study: Anti-thymocyte globulin induction was given to all recipients, followed by tacrolimus and steroids for roughly 3 years.

Germline V gives CDR1 SEHNR, CDR2 FQNEAQ (reference sequence). This CDR3 is 16 amino acids long. V lost 6 bases and J lost 3, with 20 bases in between. Study observations and caveats: GvH clones detected in recipient marrow included some appearing first in ileum or blood.

This TCR derives from a human donor who received an intestinal transplant. The sequenced sample was unstimulated CD8+ T cells sorted from spleen or lymph node cells, obtained before intestinal transplant. The chain has TRBV7-9 and TRBJ1-2; a possible D gene is TRBD1 (5 bases). CDR3 in amino acids: CASRGERGRLDYGYTF. As DNA, the CDR3 is TGTGCCAGCAGGGGGGAACGTGGGCGGCTGGACTATGGCTACACCTTC. The variable domain in full, completed from reference TRBV7-9 and TRBJ1-2, reads DTGVSQNPRHKITKRGQNVTFRCDPISEHNRLYWYRQTLGQGPEFLTYFQNEAQLEKSRLLSDRFSAERPKGSFSTLEIQRTEQGDSAMYLCASRGERGRLDYGYTFGSGTRLTVV.